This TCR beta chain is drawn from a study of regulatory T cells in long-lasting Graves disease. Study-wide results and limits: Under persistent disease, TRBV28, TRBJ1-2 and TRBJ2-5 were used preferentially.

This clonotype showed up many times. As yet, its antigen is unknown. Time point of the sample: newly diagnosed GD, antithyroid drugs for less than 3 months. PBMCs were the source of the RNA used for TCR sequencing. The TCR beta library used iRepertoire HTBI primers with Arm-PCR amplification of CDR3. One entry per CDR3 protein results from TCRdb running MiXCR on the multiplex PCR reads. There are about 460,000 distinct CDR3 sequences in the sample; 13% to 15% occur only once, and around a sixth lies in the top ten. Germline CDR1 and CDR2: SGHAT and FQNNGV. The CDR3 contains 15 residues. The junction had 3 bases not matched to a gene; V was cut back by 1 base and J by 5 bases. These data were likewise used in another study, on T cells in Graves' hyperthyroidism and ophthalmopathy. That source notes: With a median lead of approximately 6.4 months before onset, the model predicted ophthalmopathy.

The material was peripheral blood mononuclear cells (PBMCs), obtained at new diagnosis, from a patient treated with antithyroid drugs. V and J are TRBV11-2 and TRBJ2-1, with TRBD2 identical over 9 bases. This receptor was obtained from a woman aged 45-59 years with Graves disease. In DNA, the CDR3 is TGTGCCAGCAGCTTAGTAGCGGGAGTCGACAATGAGCAGTTCTTC. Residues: CASSLVAGVDNEQFF.